This T cell receptor (beta chain) was sequenced for a study of CD8 T cells in ankylosing spondylitis. Points on this clonotype: Its antigen remains unknown.

Study outcomes and limitations: In reactive arthritis synovial fluid and blood, some motif variants had been reported before. Characteristic, it appeared, of ankylosing spondylitis blood was a TCR beta motif of eight highly homologous variants. Within peripheral blood, clones linked to disease were CD8+ and relatively rare.

Molecular-barcoded quantitative 5'-RACE produced these TCR beta libraries. From the 5' RACE reads, TCRdb called clonotypes with MiXCR, one entry per CDR3 protein. The sample records more than 600,000 distinct CDR3 sequences, 15% to 20% being singletons. Sequenced material: blood, either unsorted or a sorted T cell fraction (not recorded which). The receptor comes from a male donor with ankylosing spondylitis.

The CDR3 sequence: CSASMGTSTDTQYF. The CDR3 DNA sequence: TGCAGTGCTAGTATGGGGACTAGCACAGATACGCAGTATTTT. The rearrangement joins TRBV20-1 to TRBJ2-3; D perhaps matches TRBD2 (6 bases). The CDR3 totals 14 residues. Per the germline V gene, CDR1 is DFQATT and CDR2 is SNEGSKA (reference sequence). The V end was cut by 3 bases, the J end by 0 bases, with 10 bases between.